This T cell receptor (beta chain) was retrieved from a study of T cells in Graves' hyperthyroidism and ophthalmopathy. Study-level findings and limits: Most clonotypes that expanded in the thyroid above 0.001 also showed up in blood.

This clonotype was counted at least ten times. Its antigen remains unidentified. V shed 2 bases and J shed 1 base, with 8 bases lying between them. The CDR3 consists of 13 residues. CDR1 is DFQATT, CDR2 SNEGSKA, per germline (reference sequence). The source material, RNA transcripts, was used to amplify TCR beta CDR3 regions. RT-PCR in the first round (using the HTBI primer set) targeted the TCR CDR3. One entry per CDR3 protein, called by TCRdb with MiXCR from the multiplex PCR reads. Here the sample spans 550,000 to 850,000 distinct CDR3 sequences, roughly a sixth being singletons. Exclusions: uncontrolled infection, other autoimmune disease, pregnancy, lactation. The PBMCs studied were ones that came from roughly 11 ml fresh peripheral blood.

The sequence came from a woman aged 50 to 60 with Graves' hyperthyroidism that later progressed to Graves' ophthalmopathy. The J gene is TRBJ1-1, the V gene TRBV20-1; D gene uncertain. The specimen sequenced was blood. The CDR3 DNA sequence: TGCAGTGCTAGAACGATGTGGAACACTGAAGCTTTCTTT. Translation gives CSARTMWNTEAFF.